This entry lists 11 T cell receptor beta chains sequenced from one sample in a study of tumor and adjacent non-tumor tissue in lung cancer (dated by TCRdb to the late 2010s). The protocol used for the library was multiplex PCR. Instrument on record: Illumina HiSeq 2500. Following protocols modified from ARM-PCR, the researchers constructed TCRbeta libraries through three rounds of nested PCR with primers (Table S4). The raw public data were reprocessed by TCRdb itself: fastp quality trimming at Q25, MiXCR clonotype calling, in-frame beta chains only. Identical CDR3 protein sequences are pooled into one entry, listed with their most common genes and DNA. Recorded for this sample are about 100,000 distinct CDR3 sequences; over 55% of them occurred a single time. The leading ten clones occupy roughly 20% of the sample. RNA was isolated from bulk unsorted tissue, and RNA quality was assessed with a NanoDrop ND-1000 and an Agilent 2100. The normal lung samples consisted of distant non-tumor tissue collected more than 3 cm from the tumor edge.

What was sequenced was distant non-tumor lung tissue. These TCRs come from a man aged 25 to 45 with non-small cell lung cancer.

A few counts support this clonotype. The chain combines TRBV4-1 with TRBJ1-4; no clear D gene. The CDR3 extends over 15 amino acids. From germline, CDR1 is MGHRA and CDR2 YSYEKL. V was pared by 4 bases and J by 8 bases, with 17 bases between. CDR3 region: CASSPQRETEEKLFF. The DNA for the CDR3 is TGCGCCAGCAGCCCGCAAAGGGAGACGGAGGAAAAACTGTTTTTT.

This rearrangement joins TRBV20-1 to TRBJ2-2; possibly TRBD1 for D (5 bases). The CDR3 contains 14 residues. V was pared by 1 base and J by 4 bases, with 10 bases between. The germline V gene has CDR1 DFQATT and CDR2 SNEGSKA (reference sequence). The chain's CDR3 is CSARVLDSTGELFF. The CDR3 DNA sequence: TGCAGTGCTAGAGTCCTCGACAGCACCGGGGAGCTGTTTTTT.

As for this clonotype: Mismatch with germline at one junction end may stem from a read error. J is TRBJ2-7 and V is TRBV11-2, with TRBD1 matching over 7 bases. In germline, CDR1 is SGHAT, CDR2 FQNNGV. The CDR3 loop spans 14 amino acids. The CDR3 loop is CASSQTGALYEQCF. The DNA of the CDR3 is TGTGCCAGCAGCCAAACAGGGGCCTTGTACGAGCAGTGCTTC.

This clonotype occurred many times. This chain uses TRBV6-2 or TRBV6-3 with TRBJ1-2, with no clear D. Germline CDR1 and CDR2: MNHEY and SVGEGT. Between the trimmed V and J ends, which lost 4 bases and 7 bases, there was a span of 10 bases. This CDR3 comprises 12 residues. The DNA of the CDR3 is TGTGCCAGCAGTTTCGGGGTTGCTGGCTACACCTTC. The encoded protein is CASSFGVAGYTF.

About this clonotype: The CDR3 end shows no conserved phenylalanine or tryptophan, and so a read error is likely. The CDR3 DNA reads TGCGGTGCTAGAGAGGGGAACAGATTGACTGAAGCTTTCTAT. This translates into CGAREGNRLTEAFY. V gene TRBV20-1 combines with J gene TRBJ1-1, with a possible D match to TRBD1 (5 bases). Germline V gene lookup returns CDR1 DFQATT and CDR2 SNEGSKA (reference sequence). The CDR3 is made up of 14 amino acids.

The chain employs TRBV5-1 and TRBJ2-7; D gene uncertain. This CDR3 is 12 amino acids long. The germline V gene encodes CDR1 SGHRS and CDR2 YFSETQ. Trimming removed 0 bases from V and 5 bases from J, with 6 bases in between. CDR3 nucleotides: TGCGCCAGCAGCTTGGTATCTGACGAGCAGTACTTC. Amino acids: CASSLVSDEQYF. Together with reference TRBV5-1 and TRBJ2-7, the CDR3 gives the full variable domain: KAGVTQTPRYLIKTRGQQVTLSCSPISGHRSVSWYQQTPGQGLQFLFEYFSETQRNKGNFPGRFSGRQFSNSRSEMNVSTLELGDSALYLCASSLVSDEQYFGPGTRLTVT.

Concerning this clonotype: One base away lies a much larger clone, so this may be a sequencing read error. This chain links TRBV7-8 with TRBJ2-5; 10 bases match TRBD1. Germline CDR1 reads SGHVS; CDR2 reads FQNEAQ. J gave up 4 bases and V 5 bases, and 7 bases lay outside the gene matches. This CDR3 comprises 15 residues. The DNA for the CDR3 is TGTGCCAGCAGCCTTCGGACAGGGGGGACAGAGACCCAGTACTTC. Encoded protein: CASSLRTGGTETQYF. Filled out from reference TRBV7-8 and TRBJ2-5, the complete variable domain reads GAGVSQSPRYKVAKRGQDVALRCDPISGHVSLFWYQQALGQGPEFLTYFQNEAQLDKSGLPSDRFFAERPEGSVSTLKIQRTQQEDSAVYLCASSLRTGGTETQYFGPGTRLLVL.

This chain uses TRBV4-3 with TRBJ2-4; 8 bases map to TRBD2. J lost 4 bases, V lost 0 bases, and 8 bases had no gene match. This CDR3 has 17 amino acids. Per the germline V gene, CDR1 is LGHNA and CDR2 is YSLEER. CDR3 in amino acids: CASSQDRDSGAKNIQYF. Here the CDR3 DNA reads TGCGCCAGCAGCCAAGATCGGGATAGCGGGGCTAAAAACATTCAGTACTTC.

This clonotype is a singleton in its sample. This chain uses TRBV11-2 with TRBJ2-1, with TRBD2 matching 11 bases. Germline loops: CDR1 SGHAT, CDR2 FQNNGV. V lost 1 base, J lost 12 bases, and 14 bases stayed unmatched. The CDR3 runs 17 residues. CDR3 sequence (DNA): TGTGCCAGCAGCTTAGGGAGTAGCGGGGGGGCCTCAGATGGGCAGTTCTTC. This codes for CASSLGSSGGASDGQFF. Full variable domain (rest looked up from reference TRBV11-2 and TRBJ2-1): EAGVAQSPRYKIIEKRQSVAFWCNPISGHATLYWYQQILGQGPKLLIQFQNNGVVDDSQLPKDRFSAERLKGVDSTLKIQPAKLEDSAVYLCASSLGSSGGASDGQFFGPGTRLTVL.

This clonotype was found a few times. The chain combines TRBV19 with TRBJ2-7; possibly TRBD1 for D (5 bases). Germline V gene lookup returns CDR1 LNHDA and CDR2 SQIVND (reference sequence). Deletions cut 2 bases from V and 2 bases from J, with 13 bases between. This CDR3 is built from 15 residues. CDR3: CASSIKNRPAYEQYF. The CDR3 DNA follows: TGTGCCAGTAGTATAAAGAACAGGCCTGCCTACGAGCAGTACTTC.

The V call is TRBV24-1, the J call TRBJ2-3; either TRBD1 or TRBD2 may supply D (5 bases each). V shed 8 bases and J shed 2 bases, with 13 bases lying between them. The CDR3 length is 14 residues. Germline-derived CDR1 and CDR2 are KGHDR and SFDVKD. CDR3: CATTAEGYTDTQYF. The DNA of the CDR3 is TGTGCCACCACTGCCGAGGGGTACACAGATACGCAGTATTTT.